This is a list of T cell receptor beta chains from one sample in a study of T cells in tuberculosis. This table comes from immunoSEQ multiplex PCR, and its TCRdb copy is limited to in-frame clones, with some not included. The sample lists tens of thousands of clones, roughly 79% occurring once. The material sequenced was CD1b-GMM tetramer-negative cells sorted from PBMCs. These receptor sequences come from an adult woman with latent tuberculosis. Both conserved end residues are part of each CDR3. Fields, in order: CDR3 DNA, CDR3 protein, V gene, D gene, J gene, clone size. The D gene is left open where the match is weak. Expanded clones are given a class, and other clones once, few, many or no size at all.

CDR3nt: TGTGCGGGGTTAGGGGGGGGCCCGGTGAACACTGAAGCTTTCTTT; CDR3aa: CAGLGGGPVNTEAFF; v_gene: TRBV6-5; d_gene: -; j_gene: TRBJ1-1; abundance: -
CDR3nt: TGCAGCGTAGCCGGGACAGGGTCGAGTGGCTACACCTTC; CDR3aa: CSVAGTGSSGYTF; v_gene: TRBV29-1; d_gene: TRBD1; j_gene: TRBJ1-2; abundance: once
CDR3nt: TGTGCCAGTAGCCAGAGGACAGGGGCAGTCTGGAGGAACACTGAAGCTTTCTTT; CDR3aa: CASSQRTGAVWRNTEAFF; v_gene: TRBV19; d_gene: TRBD1; j_gene: TRBJ1-1; abundance: -
CDR3nt: TGTGCCAGTACCTTAGGGGGTCGGCAGCCCCAGCATTTT; CDR3aa: CASTLGGRQPQHF; v_gene: TRBV19; d_gene: -; j_gene: TRBJ1-5; abundance: -
CDR3nt: TGTGCCAGCAGTTACGGCGGTAGCGGAGGCGGCAATGAGCAGTTCTTC; CDR3aa: CASSYGGSGGGNEQFF; v_gene: TRBV6-6; d_gene: -; j_gene: TRBJ2-1; abundance: -
CDR3nt: TGTGCCAGTAGTACGGGGACTTACGAAAGAGAAAAACTGTTTTTT; CDR3aa: CASSTGTYEREKLFF; v_gene: TRBV19; d_gene: -; j_gene: TRBJ1-4; abundance: -
CDR3nt: TGTGCCAGCAGCAGGGACAGGGGACACACCGGGGAGCTGTTTTTT; CDR3aa: CASSRDRGHTGELFF; v_gene: TRBV7-8; d_gene: TRBD1; j_gene: TRBJ2-2; abundance: -
CDR3nt: TGTGCCAGCAGTTATACGGATGCTCGGGGGTACACCATATATTTT; CDR3aa: CASSYTDARGYTIYF; v_gene: TRBV6-6; d_gene: -; j_gene: TRBJ1-3; abundance: few
CDR3nt: TGTGCCAGCAGTTTGGACAGGGGGGTTTATGGCTACACCTTC; CDR3aa: CASSLDRGVYGYTF; v_gene: TRBV27; d_gene: TRBD1; j_gene: TRBJ1-2; abundance: -
CDR3nt: TGTGCCAGCAGCGATACTCATGAGCAGTTCTTC; CDR3aa: CASSDTHEQFF; v_gene: TRBV9; d_gene: -; j_gene: TRBJ2-1; abundance: -
CDR3nt: TGTGCCAGCTCACCCGGGGGGCCCCAAAACATTCAGTACTTC; CDR3aa: CASSPGGPQNIQYF; v_gene: TRBV18; d_gene: -; j_gene: TRBJ2-4; abundance: -
CDR3nt: TGTGCCAGTAGTACGGGGGTCCCAGATACGCAGTATTTT; CDR3aa: CASSTGVPDTQYF; v_gene: TRBV19; d_gene: -; j_gene: TRBJ2-3; abundance: -
CDR3nt: TGCGCCAGCAGCCAAGACGGGGTCCCTGTCTACGAGCAGTACTTC; CDR3aa: CASSQDGVPVYEQYF; v_gene: TRBV4-1; d_gene: -; j_gene: TRBJ2-7; abundance: -
CDR3nt: TGTGCCAGCAGAGGAGACAGCCTTAACTATGGCTACACCTTC; CDR3aa: CASRGDSLNYGYTF; v_gene: TRBV27; d_gene: -; j_gene: TRBJ1-2; abundance: -
CDR3nt: TGCGCCAGCAGCCCGGGGACAGGGGGGGGCTACGAGCAGTACTTC; CDR3aa: CASSPGTGGGYEQYF; v_gene: TRBV4-1; d_gene: TRBD1; j_gene: TRBJ2-7; abundance: -
CDR3nt: TGTGCCAGCAGCTCTACACGCCGGGACAGAGCCTACGAGCAGTACTTC; CDR3aa: CASSSTRRDRAYEQYF; v_gene: TRBV7-8; d_gene: TRBD1; j_gene: TRBJ2-7; abundance: few
CDR3nt: TGTGCCAGCATCTCAGCAGGGGGCCGGCAGTACTTC; CDR3aa: CASISAGGRQYF; v_gene: TRBV28; d_gene: TRBD1; j_gene: TRBJ2-7; abundance: -
CDR3nt: TGTGCCAGCAGTTCCGGGACTCTGAACACCGGGGAGCTGTTTTTT; CDR3aa: CASSSGTLNTGELFF; v_gene: TRBV28; d_gene: -; j_gene: TRBJ2-2; abundance: once
CDR3nt: TGTGCCAGCAGTGAAGAATATGGGGGGGACACTGAAGCTTTCTTT; CDR3aa: CASSEEYGGDTEAFF; v_gene: TRBV2; d_gene: -; j_gene: TRBJ1-1; abundance: -
CDR3nt: TGTGCCTGGATTGGACAGGGGGCTGGGTATAATTCCCCCCTCCACTTT; CDR3aa: CAWIGQGAGYNSPLHF; v_gene: TRBV30; d_gene: TRBD1; j_gene: TRBJ1-6; abundance: -
CDR3nt: TGTGCCACCTCCCCTTCTAGCCTGAACACCGGGGAGCTGTTTTTT; CDR3aa: CATSPSSLNTGELFF; v_gene: TRBV19; d_gene: -; j_gene: TRBJ2-2; abundance: -
CDR3nt: TGTGCCAGCTCACAGAACCGGGACAGGGGAACTGAAGCTTTCTTT; CDR3aa: CASSQNRDRGTEAFF; v_gene: TRBV18; d_gene: TRBD1; j_gene: TRBJ1-1; abundance: -
CDR3nt: TGTGCCACCAGCAGAGATACTTCCAGGGGGCTGAACTATGGCTACACCTTC; CDR3aa: CATSRDTSRGLNYGYTF; v_gene: TRBV15; d_gene: TRBD1; j_gene: TRBJ1-2; abundance: -
CDR3nt: TGCGCCAGCAGCTTGGAGACTAGCGGGAGTGGCGAGCAGTACTTC; CDR3aa: CASSLETSGSGEQYF; v_gene: TRBV5-1; d_gene: TRBD2; j_gene: TRBJ2-7; abundance: -
CDR3nt: TGTGCCAGTAGCAGGGACAGGGCCACCGGGGAGCTGTTTTTT; CDR3aa: CASSRDRATGELFF; v_gene: TRBV19; d_gene: TRBD1; j_gene: TRBJ2-2; abundance: once
CDR3nt: TGTGCCAGCAGCTTGAGGACTAGCGGGGGCCGAGGCGGTGAGCAGTTCTTC; CDR3aa: CASSLRTSGGRGGEQFF; v_gene: TRBV5-6; d_gene: TRBD2; j_gene: TRBJ2-1; abundance: -
CDR3nt: TGCGCCAGCAGCCACGGGGGACGTTCAGGAAACACCATATATTTT; CDR3aa: CASSHGGRSGNTIYF; v_gene: TRBV4-3; d_gene: -; j_gene: TRBJ1-3; abundance: -
CDR3nt: TGTGCCAGTAGTATATCTATTCGGAGGGGAAACAATCAGCCCCAGCATTTT; CDR3aa: CASSISIRRGNNQPQHF; v_gene: TRBV19; d_gene: -; j_gene: TRBJ1-5; abundance: -
CDR3nt: TGTGCCAGTAGTATCCGGGCAGGGGTAACAATGAACACTGAAGCTTTCTTT; CDR3aa: CASSIRAGVTMNTEAFF; v_gene: TRBV19; d_gene: -; j_gene: TRBJ1-1; abundance: -
CDR3nt: TGTGCTAGTGGTCCCCCGGACAGGGGGCCATTCTACGAGCAGTACTTC; CDR3aa: CASGPPDRGPFYEQYF; v_gene: TRBV12-5; d_gene: TRBD1; j_gene: TRBJ2-7; abundance: once
CDR3nt: TGTGCCAGCTCCCCAGGGCATCTGAACACTGAAGCTTTCTTT; CDR3aa: CASSPGHLNTEAFF; v_gene: TRBV11-2; d_gene: -; j_gene: TRBJ1-1; abundance: -
CDR3nt: TGTGCCAGCAGTCAATCAGGGACACAAAGAGGTGAAAAACTGTTTTTT; CDR3aa: CASSQSGTQRGEKLFF; v_gene: TRBV27; d_gene: -; j_gene: TRBJ1-4; abundance: -
CDR3nt: TGTGCCAGCAGCGTACCGGGAGAAGAGACCCAGTACTTC; CDR3aa: CASSVPGEETQYF; v_gene: TRBV9; d_gene: -; j_gene: TRBJ2-5; abundance: -
CDR3nt: TGTGCCAGCAGCCCCAGACAGGGGGCTTCGTTAGCTTTCTTT; CDR3aa: CASSPRQGASLAFF; v_gene: TRBV28; d_gene: TRBD1; j_gene: TRBJ1-1; abundance: once
CDR3nt: TGTGCCAGCAGAAAGGACTCCAGCTCCTACGAGCAGTACTTC; CDR3aa: CASRKDSSSYEQYF; v_gene: TRBV6-6; d_gene: -; j_gene: TRBJ2-7; abundance: -
CDR3nt: TGCGCCAGCAGCTTGGGTTACAATCAGCCCCAGCATTTT; CDR3aa: CASSLGYNQPQHF; v_gene: TRBV5-1; d_gene: -; j_gene: TRBJ1-5; abundance: -
CDR3nt: TGTGCCAGCAGTCTCCTAGCGGGGGGGCCGGTAGATACGCAGTATTTT; CDR3aa: CASSLLAGGPVDTQYF; v_gene: TRBV27; d_gene: TRBD2; j_gene: TRBJ2-3; abundance: -
CDR3nt: TGTGCCAGCAGCTTTTACGGTAAAACTGAAGCTTTCTTT; CDR3aa: CASSFYGKTEAFF; v_gene: TRBV5-6; d_gene: -; j_gene: TRBJ1-1; abundance: -
CDR3nt: TGTGCCAGCAGTTTAGGGACTAGCTACGAGCAGTACTTC; CDR3aa: CASSLGTSYEQYF; v_gene: TRBV27; d_gene: TRBD2; j_gene: TRBJ2-7; abundance: -
CDR3nt: TGTGCCAGCAGCTTGAGACTAGCGGGAGATATGCAGTTCTTC; CDR3aa: CASSLRLAGDMQFF; v_gene: TRBV7-6; d_gene: TRBD2; j_gene: TRBJ2-1; abundance: -
CDR3nt: TGTGCCAGCTACTCCTCCGGGACAGGCGATGGCTACACCTTC; CDR3aa: CASYSSGTGDGYTF; v_gene: TRBV6-6; d_gene: TRBD1; j_gene: TRBJ1-2; abundance: -
CDR3nt: TGTGTCAGAAGCTTACGGGGGGGCACAGATACGCAGTATTTT; CDR3aa: CVRSLRGGTDTQYF; v_gene: TRBV7-5; d_gene: -; j_gene: TRBJ2-3; abundance: -
CDR3nt: TGCGCCAGCAGCCAAGTTTGGGGGAGGGGCTCTGGAAACACCATATATTTT; CDR3aa: CASSQVWGRGSGNTIYF; v_gene: TRBV4-1; d_gene: -; j_gene: TRBJ1-3; abundance: -
CDR3nt: TGTGCCAGCAGTTACTCTGGGCTGGGGAACACTGAAGCTTTCTTT; CDR3aa: CASSYSGLGNTEAFF; v_gene: TRBV7-9; d_gene: -; j_gene: TRBJ1-1; abundance: few
CDR3nt: TGTGCCATCAGCAACACAGGCAATGAGCAGTTCTTC; CDR3aa: CAISNTGNEQFF; v_gene: TRBV10-3; d_gene: -; j_gene: TRBJ2-1; abundance: -
CDR3nt: TGTGCCAGCAGTCCGGTTAAGAATCAGCCCCAGCATTTT; CDR3aa: CASSPVKNQPQHF; v_gene: TRBV6-6; d_gene: -; j_gene: TRBJ1-5; abundance: few
CDR3nt: TGTGCCAGCTCAGATACAGGGTCGGATCAGCCCCAGCATTTT; CDR3aa: CASSDTGSDQPQHF; v_gene: TRBV18; d_gene: -; j_gene: TRBJ1-5; abundance: -
CDR3nt: TGTGCCACCAGCAGAGATGCGGGAGGGGCCGAGCAGTACTTC; CDR3aa: CATSRDAGGAEQYF; v_gene: TRBV15; d_gene: TRBD2; j_gene: TRBJ2-7; abundance: -
CDR3nt: TGTGCCAGCAGCTTGGGACAGTATAGCAATCAGCCCCAGCATTTT; CDR3aa: CASSLGQYSNQPQHF; v_gene: TRBV5-4; d_gene: -; j_gene: TRBJ1-5; abundance: -
CDR3nt: TGCGCCAGCAGCTTGGTGGCGGGAGGGCCCAACGATGAGCAGTTCTTC; CDR3aa: CASSLVAGGPNDEQFF; v_gene: TRBV5-1; d_gene: TRBD2; j_gene: TRBJ2-1; abundance: -
CDR3nt: TGTGCCAGCAGCGTAACCCAGGGGGCTAACACTGAAGCTTTCTTT; CDR3aa: CASSVTQGANTEAFF; v_gene: TRBV9; d_gene: TRBD1; j_gene: TRBJ1-1; abundance: -
CDR3nt: TGCGCCTCCAGGGGACAGGGGGCCTCGAAAACCGGGGAGCTGTTTTTT; CDR3aa: CASRGQGASKTGELFF; v_gene: TRBV10-2; d_gene: TRBD1; j_gene: TRBJ2-2; abundance: few
CDR3nt: TGTGCCAGCTCCAAAGGGGGGACTAGCTTATCCAATGAGCAGTTCTTC; CDR3aa: CASSKGGTSLSNEQFF; v_gene: TRBV6-4; d_gene: TRBD2; j_gene: TRBJ2-1; abundance: -
CDR3nt: TGTGCTAGTGGTACCTACCAGACAGGGGGGTTAAAGCAGTACTTC; CDR3aa: CASGTYQTGGLKQYF; v_gene: TRBV12-5; d_gene: TRBD1; j_gene: TRBJ2-7; abundance: few